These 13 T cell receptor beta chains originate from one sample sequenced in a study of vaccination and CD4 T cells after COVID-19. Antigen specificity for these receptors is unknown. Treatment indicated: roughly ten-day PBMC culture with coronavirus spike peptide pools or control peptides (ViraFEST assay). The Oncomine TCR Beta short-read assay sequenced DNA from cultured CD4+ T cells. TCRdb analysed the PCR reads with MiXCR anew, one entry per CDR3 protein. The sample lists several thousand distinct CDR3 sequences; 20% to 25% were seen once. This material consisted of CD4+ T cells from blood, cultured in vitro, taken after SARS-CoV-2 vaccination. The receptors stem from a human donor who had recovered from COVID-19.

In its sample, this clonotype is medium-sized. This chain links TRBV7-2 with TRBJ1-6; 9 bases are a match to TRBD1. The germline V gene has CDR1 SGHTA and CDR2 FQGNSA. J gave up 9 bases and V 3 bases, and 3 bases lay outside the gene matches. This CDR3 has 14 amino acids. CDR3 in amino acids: CASSLGQGGSPLHF. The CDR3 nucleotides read TGTGCCAGCAGCTTGGGACAGGGAGGTTCACCCCTCCACTTT.

CDR3 in amino acids: CASSSPREGEQFF. CDR3 sequence (DNA): TGTGCCAGCAGCTCTCCCAGGGAGGGTGAGCAGTTCTTC. The chain employs TRBV21-1 and TRBJ2-1; the D segment call TRBD2 is taken from the table without a DNA check. TRBV21-1 is a pseudogene. There are 13 residues in the CDR3.

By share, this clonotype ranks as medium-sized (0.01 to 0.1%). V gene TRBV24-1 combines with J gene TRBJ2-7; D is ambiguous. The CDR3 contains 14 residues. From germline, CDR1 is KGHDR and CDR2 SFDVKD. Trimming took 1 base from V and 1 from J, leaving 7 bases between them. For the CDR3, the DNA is TGTGCCACCAGTGATTTCACGTCATCCTACGAGCAGTACTTC. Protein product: CATSDFTSSYEQYF.

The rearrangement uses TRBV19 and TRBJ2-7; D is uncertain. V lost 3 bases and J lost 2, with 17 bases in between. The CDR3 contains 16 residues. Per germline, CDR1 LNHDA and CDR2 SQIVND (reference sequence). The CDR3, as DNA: TGTGCCAGTAGTATGTATAGAGGAGACCCCACCTACGAGCAGTACTTC. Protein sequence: CASSMYRGDPTYEQYF.

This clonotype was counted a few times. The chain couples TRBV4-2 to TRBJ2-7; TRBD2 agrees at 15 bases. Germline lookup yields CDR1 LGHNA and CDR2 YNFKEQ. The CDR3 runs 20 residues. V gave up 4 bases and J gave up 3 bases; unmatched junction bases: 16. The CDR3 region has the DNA TGTGCCAGCAGCCCACAGATGTACCCGGGACTAGCGGGGGGTAACTACGAGCAGTACTTC. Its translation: CASSPQMYPGLAGGNYEQYF.

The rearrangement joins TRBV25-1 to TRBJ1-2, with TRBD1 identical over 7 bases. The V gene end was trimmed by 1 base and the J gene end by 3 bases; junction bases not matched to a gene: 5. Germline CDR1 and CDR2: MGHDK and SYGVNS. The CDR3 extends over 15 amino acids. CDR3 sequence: CASSESGGGDYGYTF. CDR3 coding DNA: TGTGCCAGCAGTGAATCAGGAGGGGGCGACTATGGCTACACCTTC.

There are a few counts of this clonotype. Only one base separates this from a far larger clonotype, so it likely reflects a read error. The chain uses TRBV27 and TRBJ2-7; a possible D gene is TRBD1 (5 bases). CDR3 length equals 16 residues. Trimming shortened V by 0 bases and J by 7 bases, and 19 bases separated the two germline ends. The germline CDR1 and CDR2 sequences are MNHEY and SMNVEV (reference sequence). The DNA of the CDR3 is TGTGCCAGCAGTTTATCACCAGGGATGGGAAACAATGAGCAGTACTTC. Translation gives CASSLSPGMGNNEQYF.

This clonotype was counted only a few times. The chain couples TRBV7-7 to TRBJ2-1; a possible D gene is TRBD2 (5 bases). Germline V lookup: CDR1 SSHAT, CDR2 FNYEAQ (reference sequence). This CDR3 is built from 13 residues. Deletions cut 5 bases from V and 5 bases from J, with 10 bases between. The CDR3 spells CASSAGLNNEQFF. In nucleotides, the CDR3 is TGTGCCAGCAGCGCCGGACTGAACAATGAGCAGTTCTTC.

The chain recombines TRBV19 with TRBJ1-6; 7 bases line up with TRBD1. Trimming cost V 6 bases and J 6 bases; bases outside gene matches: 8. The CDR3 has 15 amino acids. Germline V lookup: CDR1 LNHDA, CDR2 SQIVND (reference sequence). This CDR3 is CASSRQGNSNSPLHF. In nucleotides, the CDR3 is TGTGCCAGTAGCCGACAGGGCAACTCTAATTCACCCCTCCACTTT.

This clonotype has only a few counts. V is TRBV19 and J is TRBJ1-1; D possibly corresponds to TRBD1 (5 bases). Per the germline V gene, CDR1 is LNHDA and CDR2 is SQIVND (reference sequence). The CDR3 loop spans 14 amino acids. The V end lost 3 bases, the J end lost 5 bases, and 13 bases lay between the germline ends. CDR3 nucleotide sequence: TGTGCCAGTAGTATCGGGGCAATGAGGACTGAAGCTTTCTTT. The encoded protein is CASSIGAMRTEAFF.

The CDR3 protein is CASSQEGWRGEAFF. The CDR3, as DNA: TGCGCCAGCAGCCAAGAAGGATGGCGGGGAGAAGCTTTCTTT. This chain links TRBV4-3 with TRBJ1-1; D is undetermined. The germline gives CDR1 LGHNA, CDR2 YSLEER. V lost 0 bases, J lost 8 bases, and 13 bases lay in between. The length of the CDR3 is 14 residues.

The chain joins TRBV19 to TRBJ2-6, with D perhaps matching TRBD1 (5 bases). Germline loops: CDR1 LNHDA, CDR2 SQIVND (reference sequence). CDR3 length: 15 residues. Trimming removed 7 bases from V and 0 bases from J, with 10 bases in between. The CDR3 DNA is TGTGCCAGTAAACAGGATAACTCTGGGGCCAACGTCCTGACTTTC. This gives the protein CASKQDNSGANVLTF. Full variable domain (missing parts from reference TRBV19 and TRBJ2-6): DGGITQSPKYLFRKEGQNVTLSCEQNLNHDAMYWYRQDPGQGLRLIYYSQIVNDFQKGDIAEGYSVSREKKESFPLTVTSAQKNPTAFYLCASKQDNSGANVLTFGAGSRLTVL.

The CDR3 DNA reads TGTGCCAGCAGCTCCTATGGAGGGACAGGGGGTTCACCCCTCCACTTT. The encoded protein is CASSSYGGTGGSPLHF. V usage is TRBV5-4 and J usage is TRBJ1-6; TRBD1 aligns across 11 bases. The trim removed 3 bases at V and 9 bases at J, leaving 8 bases unmatched. Germline CDR1 reads SGHNT; CDR2 reads YYREEE (reference sequence). The CDR3 runs 16 residues.